Listed here are 3 T cell receptor beta chains from one sample, sequenced in a study of CD8+CD57+ T cells in acquired aplastic anemia. Patients selected for sequencing had displayed CD8+CD57+ cell expansion by flow cytometry. The template for TCR beta VDJ and CDR3 sequence profiling was genomic DNA. TCRdb processed the reads anew with MiXCR; each CDR3 protein has one entry. Of about 150,000 distinct CDR3 sequences in the sample, 48% were seen once. Sequencing input: sorted CD4+, CD8+, or CD8+CD57+ T cells (not recorded which) from PBMCs. These TCRs come from a human donor with aplastic anemia.

The chain couples TRBV7-9 to TRBJ1-2, with D possibly matching TRBD1 (5 bases). The germline V gene encodes CDR1 SEHNR and CDR2 FQNEAQ (reference sequence). V lost 1 base and J lost 5, with 11 bases in between. This CDR3 contains 14 residues. The CDR3 sequence is CASSLVAGTYGYTF. The DNA for the CDR3 is TGTGCCAGCAGCTTAGTCGCAGGGACTTATGGCTACACCTTC.

This clonotype was detected ten times or more. A much larger clone differs from this one at a single base, so this may be a read error. The rearrangement links TRBV7-9 to TRBJ2-7; 7 positions agree with TRBD1. The germline gives CDR1 SEHNR, CDR2 FQNEAQ (reference sequence). This CDR3 is 13 amino acids long. V lost 4 bases to trimming and J lost 2 bases; unmatched junction nucleotides: 2. The CDR3 DNA reads TGTGCCAGCAGCTCGGGACAGACCTACGAGCAGTACTTC. Protein: CASSSGQTYEQYF.

The V and J genes are TRBV2 and TRBJ1-2; D gene ambiguous. This CDR3 is built from 13 residues. CDR1 is SNHLY, CDR2 FYNNEI, per germline. V shed 3 bases and J shed 6 bases, with 11 bases lying between them. CDR3 nucleotide sequence: TGTGCCAGCAGTGACAGCATATGGAATGGCTACACCTTC. Translating it yields CASSDSIWNGYTF.